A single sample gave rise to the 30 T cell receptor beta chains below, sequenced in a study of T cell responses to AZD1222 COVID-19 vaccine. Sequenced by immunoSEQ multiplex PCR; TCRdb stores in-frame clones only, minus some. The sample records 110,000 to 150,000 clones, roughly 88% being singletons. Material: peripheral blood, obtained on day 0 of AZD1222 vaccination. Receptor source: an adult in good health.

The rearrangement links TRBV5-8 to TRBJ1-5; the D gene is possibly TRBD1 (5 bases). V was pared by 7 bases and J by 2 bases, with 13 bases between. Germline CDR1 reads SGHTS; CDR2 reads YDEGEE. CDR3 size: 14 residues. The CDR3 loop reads CASSGGSGNQPQHF. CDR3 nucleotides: TGTGCCAGCTCCGGGGGAAGTGGCAATCAGCCCCAGCATTTT.

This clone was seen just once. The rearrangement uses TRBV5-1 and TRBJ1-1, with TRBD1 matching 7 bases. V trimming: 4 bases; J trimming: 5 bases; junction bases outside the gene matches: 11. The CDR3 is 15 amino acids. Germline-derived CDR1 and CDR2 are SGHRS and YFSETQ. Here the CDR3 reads CASSAGQPLTTEAFF. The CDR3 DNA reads TGCGCCAGCAGCGCGGGACAGCCCCTTACGACTGAAGCTTTCTTT.

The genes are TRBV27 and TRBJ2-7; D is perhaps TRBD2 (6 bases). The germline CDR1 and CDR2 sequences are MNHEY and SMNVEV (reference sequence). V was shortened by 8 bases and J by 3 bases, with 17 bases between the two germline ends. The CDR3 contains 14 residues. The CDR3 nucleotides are TGTGCCAGCTCCACAGCGGGCAGAAACTACGAGCAGTACTTC. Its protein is CASSTAGRNYEQYF.

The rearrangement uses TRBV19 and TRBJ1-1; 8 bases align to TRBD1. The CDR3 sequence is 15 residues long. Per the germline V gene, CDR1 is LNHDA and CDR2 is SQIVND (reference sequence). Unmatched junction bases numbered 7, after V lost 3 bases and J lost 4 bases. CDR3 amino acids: CASSIPTGVVTEAFF. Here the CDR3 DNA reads TGTGCCAGTAGTATCCCGACAGGGGTGGTCACTGAAGCTTTCTTT.

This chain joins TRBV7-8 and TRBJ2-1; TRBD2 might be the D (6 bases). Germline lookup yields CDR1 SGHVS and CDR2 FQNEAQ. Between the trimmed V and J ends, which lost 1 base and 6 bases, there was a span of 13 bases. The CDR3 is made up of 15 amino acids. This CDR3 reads CASSLVPGRGNEQFF. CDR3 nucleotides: TGTGCCAGCAGCTTAGTCCCAGGGCGGGGCAATGAGCAGTTCTTC. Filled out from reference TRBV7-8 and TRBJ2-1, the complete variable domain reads GAGVSQSPRYKVAKRGQDVALRCDPISGHVSLFWYQQALGQGPEFLTYFQNEAQLDKSGLPSDRFFAERPEGSVSTLKIQRTQQEDSAVYLCASSLVPGRGNEQFFGPGTRLTVL.

CDR3 residues: CAVQDRGYGYTF. The CDR3 DNA reads TGTGCCGTACAGGACAGGGGCTATGGCTACACCTTC. The chain carries TRBV7-2 and TRBJ1-2, with 9 bases that match TRBD1. Germline V gives CDR1 SGHTA, CDR2 FQGNSA. The CDR3 is made up of 12 amino acids. V lost 11 bases to trimming and J lost 4 bases; unmatched junction nucleotides: 5.

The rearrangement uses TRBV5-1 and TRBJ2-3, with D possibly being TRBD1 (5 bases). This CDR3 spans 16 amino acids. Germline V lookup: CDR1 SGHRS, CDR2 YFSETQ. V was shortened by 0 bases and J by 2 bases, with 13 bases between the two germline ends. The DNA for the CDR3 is TGCGCCAGCAGCTTGGACAGGACGGGCTCCACAGATACGCAGTATTTT. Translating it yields CASSLDRTGSTDTQYF.

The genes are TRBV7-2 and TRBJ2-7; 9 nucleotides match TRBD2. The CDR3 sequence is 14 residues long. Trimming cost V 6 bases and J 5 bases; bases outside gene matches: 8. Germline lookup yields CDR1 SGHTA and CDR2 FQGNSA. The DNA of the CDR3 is TGTGCCAGCAGACGAGGGACTAGCATCCACGAGCAGTACTTC. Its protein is CASRRGTSIHEQYF.

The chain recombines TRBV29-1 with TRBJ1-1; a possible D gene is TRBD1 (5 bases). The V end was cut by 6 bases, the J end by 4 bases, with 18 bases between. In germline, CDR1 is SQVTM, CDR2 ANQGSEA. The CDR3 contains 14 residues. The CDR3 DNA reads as TGCAGCGTGGATCAGGGCGGTGGGAGCACTGAAGCTTTCTTT. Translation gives CSVDQGGGSTEAFF.

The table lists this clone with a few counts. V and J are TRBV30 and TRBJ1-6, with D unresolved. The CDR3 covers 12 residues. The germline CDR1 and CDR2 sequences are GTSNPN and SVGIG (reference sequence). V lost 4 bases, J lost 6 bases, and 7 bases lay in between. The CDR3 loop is CAWTEGNSPLHF. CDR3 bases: TGTGCCTGGACAGAGGGTAATTCACCCCTCCACTTT.

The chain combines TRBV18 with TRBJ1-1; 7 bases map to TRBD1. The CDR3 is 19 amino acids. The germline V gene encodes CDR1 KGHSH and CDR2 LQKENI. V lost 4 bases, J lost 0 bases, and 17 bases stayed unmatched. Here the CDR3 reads CASSRRPPQGMGMNTEAFF. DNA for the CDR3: TGTGCCAGCTCACGACGCCCCCCACAGGGGATGGGGATGAACACTGAAGCTTTCTTT.

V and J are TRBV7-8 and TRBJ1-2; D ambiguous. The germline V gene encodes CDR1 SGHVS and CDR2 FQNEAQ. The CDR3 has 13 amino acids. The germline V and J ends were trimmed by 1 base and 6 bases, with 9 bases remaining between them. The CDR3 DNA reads TGTGCCAGCAGCTTAGAGGCCGAGCATGGCTACACCTTC. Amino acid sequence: CASSLEAEHGYTF. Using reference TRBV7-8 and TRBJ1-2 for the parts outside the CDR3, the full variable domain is GAGVSQSPRYKVAKRGQDVALRCDPISGHVSLFWYQQALGQGPEFLTYFQNEAQLDKSGLPSDRFFAERPEGSVSTLKIQRTQQEDSAVYLCASSLEAEHGYTFGSGTRLTVV.

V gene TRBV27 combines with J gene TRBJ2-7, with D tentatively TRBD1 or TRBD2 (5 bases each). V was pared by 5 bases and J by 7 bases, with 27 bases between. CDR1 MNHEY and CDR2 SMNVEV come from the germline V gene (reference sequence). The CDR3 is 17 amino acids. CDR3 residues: CASSISPETAVSGEQYF. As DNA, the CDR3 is TGTGCCAGCAGTATAAGTCCCGAGACAGCTGTCTCGGGAGAGCAGTACTTC.

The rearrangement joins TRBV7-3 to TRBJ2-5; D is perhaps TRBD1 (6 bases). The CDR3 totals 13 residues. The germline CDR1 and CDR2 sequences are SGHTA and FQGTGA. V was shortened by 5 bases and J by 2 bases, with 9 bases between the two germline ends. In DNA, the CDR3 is TGTGCCAGCAGCGAGGACAGTCAAGAGACCCAGTACTTC. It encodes CASSEDSQETQYF.

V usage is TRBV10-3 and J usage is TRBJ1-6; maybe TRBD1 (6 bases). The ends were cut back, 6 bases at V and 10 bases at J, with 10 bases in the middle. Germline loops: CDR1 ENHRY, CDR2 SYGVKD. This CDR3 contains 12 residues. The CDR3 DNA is TGTGCCATCAGGGACAGATTATCACCCCTCCACTTT. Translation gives CAIRDRLSPLHF.

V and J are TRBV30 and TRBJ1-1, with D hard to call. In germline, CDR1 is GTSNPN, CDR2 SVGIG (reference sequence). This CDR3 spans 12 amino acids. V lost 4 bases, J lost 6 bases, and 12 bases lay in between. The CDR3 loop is CAWTLSGAEAFF. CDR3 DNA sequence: TGTGCCTGGACCTTGTCAGGAGCTGAAGCTTTCTTT.

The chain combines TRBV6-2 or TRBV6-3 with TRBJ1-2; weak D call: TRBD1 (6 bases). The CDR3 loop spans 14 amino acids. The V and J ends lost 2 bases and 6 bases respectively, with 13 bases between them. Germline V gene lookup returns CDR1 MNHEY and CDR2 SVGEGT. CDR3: CASSYIQGRDGYTF. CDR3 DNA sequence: TGTGCCAGCAGTTACATTCAGGGGAGGGATGGCTACACCTTC.

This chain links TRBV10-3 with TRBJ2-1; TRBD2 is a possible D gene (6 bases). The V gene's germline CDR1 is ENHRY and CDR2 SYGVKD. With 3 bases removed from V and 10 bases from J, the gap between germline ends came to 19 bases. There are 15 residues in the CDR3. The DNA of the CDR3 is TGTGCCATCAGTGAAGGAGGGAGTTGGATCGGGGAGCAGTTCTTC. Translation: CAISEGGSWIGEQFF.

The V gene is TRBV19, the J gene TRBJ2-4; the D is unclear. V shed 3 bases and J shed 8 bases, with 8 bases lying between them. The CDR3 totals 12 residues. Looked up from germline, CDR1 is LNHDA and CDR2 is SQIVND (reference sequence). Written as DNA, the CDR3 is TGTGCCAGTAGTATCGGGCAGGACATTCAGTACTTC. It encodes CASSIGQDIQYF.

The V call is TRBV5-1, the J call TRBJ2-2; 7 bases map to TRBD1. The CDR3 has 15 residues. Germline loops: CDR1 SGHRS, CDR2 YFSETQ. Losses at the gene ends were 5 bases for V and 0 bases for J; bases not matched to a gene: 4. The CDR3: CASRQGQSNTGELFF. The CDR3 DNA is TGCGCCAGCAGGCAGGGACAGTCGAACACCGGGGAGCTGTTTTTT. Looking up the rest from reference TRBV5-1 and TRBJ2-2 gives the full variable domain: KAGVTQTPRYLIKTRGQQVTLSCSPISGHRSVSWYQQTPGQGLQFLFEYFSETQRNKGNFPGRFSGRQFSNSRSEMNVSTLELGDSALYLCASRQGQSNTGELFFGEGSRLTVL.

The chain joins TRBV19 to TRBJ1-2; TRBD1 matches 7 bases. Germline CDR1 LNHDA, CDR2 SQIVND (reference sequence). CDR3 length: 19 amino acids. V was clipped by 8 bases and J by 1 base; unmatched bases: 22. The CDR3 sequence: CASYPPAGTARSFNYGYTF. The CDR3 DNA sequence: TGTGCCAGTTACCCCCCGGCCGGGACAGCGCGTTCCTTTAACTATGGCTACACCTTC.

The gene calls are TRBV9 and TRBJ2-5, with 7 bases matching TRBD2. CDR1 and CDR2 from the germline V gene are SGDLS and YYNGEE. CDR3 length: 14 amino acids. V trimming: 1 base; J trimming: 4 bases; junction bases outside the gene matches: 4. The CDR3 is CASSVQGGRETQYF. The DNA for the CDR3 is TGTGCCAGCAGCGTACAGGGAGGGAGAGAGACCCAGTACTTC.

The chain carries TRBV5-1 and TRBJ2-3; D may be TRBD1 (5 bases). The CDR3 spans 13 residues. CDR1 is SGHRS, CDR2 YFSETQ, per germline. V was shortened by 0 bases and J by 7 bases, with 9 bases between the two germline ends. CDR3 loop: CASSLGGSNTQYF. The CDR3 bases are TGCGCCAGCAGCTTGGGGGGCAGCAATACGCAGTATTTT.

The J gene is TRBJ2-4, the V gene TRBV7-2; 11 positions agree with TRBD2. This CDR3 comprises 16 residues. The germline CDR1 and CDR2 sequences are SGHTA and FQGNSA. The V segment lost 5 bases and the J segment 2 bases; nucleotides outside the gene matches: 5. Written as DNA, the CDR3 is TGTGCCAGCAGCATACTAGCGGGAGACCCCAAAAACATTCAGTACTTC. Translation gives CASSILAGDPKNIQYF. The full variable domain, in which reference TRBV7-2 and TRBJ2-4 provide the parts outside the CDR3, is GAGVSQSPSNKVTEKGKDVELRCDPISGHTALYWYRQSLGQGLEFLIYFQGNSAPDKSGLPSDRFSAERTGGSVSTLTIQRTQQEDSAVYLCASSILAGDPKNIQYFGAGTRLSVL.

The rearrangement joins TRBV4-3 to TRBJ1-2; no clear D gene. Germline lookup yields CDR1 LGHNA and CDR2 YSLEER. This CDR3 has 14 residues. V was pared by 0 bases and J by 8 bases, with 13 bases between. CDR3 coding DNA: TGCGCCAGCAGCCAAGATCGTATTGCCGTGGGCTACACCTTC. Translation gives CASSQDRIAVGYTF.

Here the CDR3 reads CSVDSPKSSYNEQFF. Written as DNA, the CDR3 is TGCAGCGTTGATAGCCCAAAGAGCTCCTACAATGAGCAGTTCTTC. The chain has TRBV29-1 and TRBJ2-1, with no clear D. CDR1 and CDR2 from the germline V gene are SQVTM and ANQGSEA. The CDR3 sequence is 15 residues long. V lost 3 bases and J 0 bases, leaving 12 bases between the germline ends.

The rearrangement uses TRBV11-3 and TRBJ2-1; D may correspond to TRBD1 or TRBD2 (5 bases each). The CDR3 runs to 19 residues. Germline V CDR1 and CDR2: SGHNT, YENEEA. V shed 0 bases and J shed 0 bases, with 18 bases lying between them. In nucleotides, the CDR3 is TGTGCCAGCAGCTTAGAGGGGACCAAAATTGAAAGCTCCTACAATGAGCAGTTCTTC. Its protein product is CASSLEGTKIESSYNEQFF.

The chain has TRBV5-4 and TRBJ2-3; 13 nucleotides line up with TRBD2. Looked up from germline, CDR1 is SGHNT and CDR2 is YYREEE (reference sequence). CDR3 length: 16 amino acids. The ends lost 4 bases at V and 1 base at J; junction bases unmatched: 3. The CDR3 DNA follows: TGTGCCAGCAGCGTCGGGACTAGCGGGGGCACAGATACGCAGTATTTT. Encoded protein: CASSVGTSGGTDTQYF. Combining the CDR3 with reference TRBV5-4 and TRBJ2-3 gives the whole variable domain ETGVTQSPTHLIKTRGQQVTLRCSSQSGHNTVSWYQQALGQGPQFIFQYYREEENGRGNFPPRFSGLQFPNYSSELNVNALELDDSALYLCASSVGTSGGTDTQYFGPGTRLTVL.

For the CDR3, the DNA is TGTGCCAGCAGCTTAGAGGGCGGTTATGAGCAGTTCTTC. It translates to CASSLEGGYEQFF. V and J are TRBV7-2 and TRBJ2-1, with D unresolved. V was trimmed by 1 base and J by 8 bases, leaving 9 bases between them. Per the germline V gene, CDR1 is SGHTA and CDR2 is FQGNSA. This CDR3 contains 13 residues.

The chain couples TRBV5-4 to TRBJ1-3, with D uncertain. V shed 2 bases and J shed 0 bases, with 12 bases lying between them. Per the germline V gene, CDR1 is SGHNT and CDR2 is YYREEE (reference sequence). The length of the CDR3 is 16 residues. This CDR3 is CASSFGGPRSGNTIYF. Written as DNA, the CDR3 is TGTGCCAGCAGCTTTGGAGGGCCGCGCTCTGGAAACACCATATATTTT.